The 28 T cell receptor beta chains given below trace back to one sample, sequenced in a study of graft-versus-host responses after intestinal transplantation. Sequencing was performed with immunoSEQ multiplex PCR; in TCRdb, only in-frame clones are kept and a portion is missing. The sample consists of 85,000 to 95,000 clones, about 92% of them appearing once. Their recognized antigens are unknown. Sequencing used unstimulated CD8+ T cells sorted from spleen or lymph node cells, obtained before intestinal transplant. These receptors all stem from a human donor who received an intestinal transplant.

The chain joins TRBV27 to TRBJ2-7; D might be TRBD2 (6 bases). V was pared by 0 bases and J by 3 bases, with 12 bases between. CDR1 and CDR2 from the germline V gene are MNHEY and SMNVEV (reference sequence). The CDR3 has 15 residues. As DNA, the CDR3 is TGTGCCAGCAGTTTATCGGGGGGAAAGGACTACGAGCAGTACTTC. Amino acid sequence: CASSLSGGKDYEQYF.

The genes are TRBV7-9 and TRBJ2-3, with a tentative D call TRBD1 (6 bases). The CDR3 spans 16 residues. V lost 5 bases and J 0 bases, leaving 15 bases between the germline ends. Germline V gene lookup returns CDR1 SEHNR and CDR2 FQNEAQ (reference sequence). In DNA, the CDR3 is TGTGCCAGCAGCCCCCAGGACAGATTAAGCACAGATACGCAGTATTTT. Protein: CASSPQDRLSTDTQYF.

V usage is TRBV15 and J usage is TRBJ1-5; 8 nucleotides match TRBD1. Germline CDR1 is LNHNV and CDR2 is YYDKDF (reference sequence). J was trimmed by 8 bases and V by 4 bases; bases with no gene match: 4. This CDR3 is built from 13 residues. CDR3 nucleotide sequence: TGTGCCACCAGCACGGACAGGGATGAGCCCCAGCATTTT. Translation: CATSTDRDEPQHF. Looking up the rest from reference TRBV15 and TRBJ1-5 gives the full variable domain: DAMVIQNPRYQVTQFGKPVTLSCSQTLNHNVMYWYQQKSSQAPKLLFHYYDKDFNNEADTPDNFQSRRPNTSFCFLDIRSPGLGDTAMYLCATSTDRDEPQHFGDGTRLSIL.

V usage is TRBV11-3 and J usage is TRBJ2-5, with 10 nucleotides matching TRBD1. The V gene end was trimmed by 1 base and the J gene end by 3 bases; junction bases not matched to a gene: 11. Germline V gene data show CDR1 as SGHNT and CDR2 as YENEEA. CDR3 size: 18 residues. Here the CDR3 reads CASSLAAMGQGLKETQYF. CDR3 DNA sequence: TGTGCCAGCAGCTTAGCGGCAATGGGACAGGGGTTGAAAGAGACCCAGTACTTC.

This chain links TRBV27 with TRBJ2-7; D might be TRBD1 (5 bases). V lost 7 bases and J 5 bases, leaving 21 bases between the germline ends. The length of the CDR3 is 15 residues. Germline values: CDR1 MNHEY, CDR2 SMNVEV (reference sequence). This CDR3 is CASTSLWAGNNEQYF. The DNA of the CDR3 is TGTGCCAGCACCTCCCTCTGGGCAGGGAACAACGAGCAGTACTTC.

The CDR3 nucleotides are TGTGCCAGCAGCCTTGGGACAGGGTATGCAGATACGCAGTATTTT. It is translated as CASSLGTGYADTQYF. V is TRBV7-8 and J is TRBJ2-3, with 9 bases aligning to TRBD1. Germline V CDR1 and CDR2: SGHVS, FQNEAQ. CDR3 length equals 15 residues. V lost 5 bases, J lost 4 bases, and 7 bases stayed unmatched.

This chain joins TRBV4-3 and TRBJ2-3, with 11 bases fitting TRBD2. Germline-derived CDR1 and CDR2 are LGHNA and YSLEER. V gave up 0 bases and J gave up 0 bases; unmatched junction bases: 5. The CDR3 sequence is 18 residues long. This chain's CDR3 is CASSQDRLAGSSTDTQYF. CDR3 coding DNA: TGCGCCAGCAGCCAAGATCGACTAGCGGGGTCTAGCACAGATACGCAGTATTTT.

CDR3 nucleotides: TGTGCCAGCAGTTTACACAGTAATCAGCCCCAGCATTTT. It is translated as CASSLHSNQPQHF. The chain employs TRBV27 and TRBJ1-5, with D unresolved. The CDR3 consists of 13 residues. The germline V and J ends were trimmed by 2 bases and 4 bases, with 6 bases remaining between them. CDR1 MNHEY and CDR2 SMNVEV come from the germline V gene (reference sequence).

This clone was found once. This sequence joins TRBV30 and TRBJ2-1; 7 bases agree with TRBD1. Germline loops: CDR1 GTSNPN, CDR2 SVGIG (reference sequence). This CDR3 is built from 13 residues. V gave up 5 bases and J gave up 2 bases; unmatched junction bases: 3. CDR3 DNA sequence: TGTGCCTGGGGGGACAGCACCTACAATGAGCAGTTCTTC. Translating it yields CAWGDSTYNEQFF.

The genes are TRBV11-2 and TRBJ1-1; D ambiguous. The CDR3 spans 15 residues. The V end was cut by 5 bases, the J end by 1 base, with 14 bases between. CDR1 is SGHAT and CDR2 is FQNNGV in the germline V gene. CDR3 sequence (DNA): TGTGCCAGCAGCGCACCGACACAGCCGAACACTGAAGCTTTCTTT. This gives the protein CASSAPTQPNTEAFF.

The chain uses TRBV7-8 and TRBJ1-1; D is unclear. Germline V gene lookup returns CDR1 SGHVS and CDR2 FQNEAQ. The CDR3 spans 13 residues. Trimming cost V 5 bases and J 0 bases, with 7 bases left between them. The CDR3 nucleotides are TGTGCCAGCAGCCAGGTGATGAACACTGAAGCTTTCTTT. This codes for CASSQVMNTEAFF.

The chain recombines TRBV7-9 with TRBJ1-2; D not certain. The germline V gene has CDR1 SEHNR and CDR2 FQNEAQ (reference sequence). This CDR3 has 11 residues. The V gene lost 11 bases and the J gene lost 3 bases, with 10 bases spanning the gap. The CDR3 DNA reads TGTGCCTGGGGAGACGACTATGGCTACACCTTC. It codes for CAWGDDYGYTF.

The rearrangement links TRBV29-1 to TRBJ1-1; possible D gene TRBD1, 6 bases. Trimming shortened V by 1 base and J by 3 bases, and 24 bases separated the two germline ends. Germline CDR1 reads SQVTM; CDR2 reads ANQGSEA. This CDR3 is 18 amino acids long. The CDR3 nucleotides are TGCAGCGTTGAAGGATTGGCAGGGGCCGAGGTTAAGGACACTGAAGCTTTCTTT. Translating gives CSVEGLAGAEVKDTEAFF.

A word on this clone: The sample holds other DNA sequences that translate to the same CDR3. V and J are TRBV30 and TRBJ2-7, with TRBD2 as a possible D gene (6 bases). V was clipped by 0 bases and J by 2 bases, with 17 bases between them. The germline V gene encodes CDR1 GTSNPN and CDR2 SVGIG (reference sequence). The CDR3 contains 16 residues. CDR3 nucleotide sequence: TGTGCCTGGAGTGTAGGTATGGGGGAGGAAACCTACGAGCAGTACTTC. Its translation is CAWSVGMGEETYEQYF.

This chain uses TRBV5-5 with TRBJ1-1; D unresolved. The CDR3 consists of 14 residues. The germline gives CDR1 SGHKS, CDR2 YYEKEE (reference sequence). V was clipped by 1 base and J by 3 bases, with 10 bases between them. CDR3 sequence: CASSLWSADTEAFF. The CDR3, as DNA: TGTGCCAGCAGCTTGTGGTCAGCGGACACTGAAGCTTTCTTT. Supplemented by reference TRBV5-5 and TRBJ1-1, the full variable domain reads DAGVTQSPTHLIKTRGQQVTLRCSPISGHKSVSWYQQVLGQGPQFIFQYYEKEERGRGNFPDRFSARQFPNYSSELNVNALLLGDSALYLCASSLWSADTEAFFGQGTRLTVV.

The J gene is TRBJ2-3, the V gene TRBV4-3; TRBD1 might be the D (5 bases). Germline CDR1 and CDR2: LGHNA and YSLEER. Trimming removed 0 bases from V and 5 bases from J, with 6 bases in between. The CDR3 runs 13 residues. The CDR3 coding sequence is TGCGCCAGCAGCCAAGACAGGGAAGATACGCAGTATTTT. Translation gives CASSQDREDTQYF.

The rearrangement links TRBV6-6 to TRBJ1-2; possibly TRBD1 for D (6 bases). The CDR3 is 12 residues long. Trimming removed 2 bases at V and 5 bases at J, with 6 bases between. The germline gives CDR1 MNHNY, CDR2 SVGAGI (reference sequence). The CDR3 is CASSYRGYGYTF. The CDR3 DNA sequence: TGTGCCAGCAGTTACAGGGGGTATGGCTACACCTTC.

The V gene is TRBV18, the J gene TRBJ1-1; 7 nucleotides line up with TRBD1. Germline assignment: CDR1 KGHSH and CDR2 LQKENI. With 0 bases clipped from V and 4 bases from J, the junction kept 11 bases outside the gene matches. The CDR3 runs 17 residues. DNA of the CDR3: TGTGCCAGCTCACCACCTGAATCAGGGGGAATGGGCACTGAAGCTTTCTTT. Amino acid sequence: CASSPPESGGMGTEAFF.

This clone was seen a single time. V gene TRBV29-1 combines with J gene TRBJ1-4; 8 positions match TRBD1. CDR1 and CDR2 (germline): SQVTM, ANQGSEA. The CDR3 length is 15 residues. V was pared by 7 bases and J by 4 bases, with 11 bases of the junction left unmatched. The CDR3 protein is CSATGGANINEKLFF. In DNA form, the CDR3 reads TGCAGCGCTACAGGGGGGGCTAACATTAATGAAAAACTGTTTTTT.

The chain combines TRBV29-1 with TRBJ1-2, with 7 nucleotides matching TRBD1. The length of the CDR3 is 14 residues. V dropped 0 bases and J dropped 5; count of bases not matched to a gene: 6. The germline V gene has CDR1 SQVTM and CDR2 ANQGSEA. CDR3 region: CSVEDKTGKYGYTF. For the CDR3, the DNA is TGCAGCGTTGAAGATAAGACAGGGAAATATGGCTACACCTTC.

The CDR3 region is CASTPPGNTEAFF. In nucleotides, the CDR3 is TGTGCCAGTACCCCTCCGGGGAACACTGAAGCTTTCTTT. The V gene is TRBV19, the J gene TRBJ1-1; D gene uncertain. Germline V CDR1 and CDR2: LNHDA, SQIVND (reference sequence). Between the trimmed V and J ends, which lost 7 bases and 1 base, there was a span of 10 bases. The CDR3 loop spans 13 amino acids.

The chain links TRBV5-8 to TRBJ2-5, with 8 bases fitting TRBD1. The CDR3 runs 15 residues. Germline assignment: CDR1 SGHTS and CDR2 YDEGEE. V shed 4 bases, J shed 4 bases, and the junction held 9 bases outside the gene matches. The DNA of the CDR3 is TGTGCCAGCAGCCCTGGACAGGGTCAAGCAGAGACCCAGTACTTC. This codes for CASSPGQGQAETQYF. The complete variable domain, with remaining parts taken from reference TRBV5-8 and TRBJ2-5, reads EAGVTQSPTHLIKTRGQQATLRCSPISGHTSVYWYQQALGLGLQFLLWYDEGEERNRGNFPPRFSGRQFPNYSSELNVNALELEDSALYLCASSPGQGQAETQYFGPGTRLLVL.

The J gene is TRBJ1-1, the V gene TRBV19, with no clear D. The CDR3 loop spans 17 amino acids. The ends were cut back, 6 bases at V and 3 bases at J, with 23 bases in the middle. Germline V gene sequence: CDR1 LNHDA, CDR2 SQIVND (reference sequence). The CDR3 DNA sequence: TGTGCCAGTAGACCGTCTCCGGGAGCGGACCCATACACTGAAGCTTTCTTT. Protein: CASRPSPGADPYTEAFF.

V gene TRBV4-3 combines with J gene TRBJ2-6; D unclear. The V end was cut by 0 bases, the J end by 0 bases, with 6 bases between. CDR3 length: 16 residues. Germline V CDR1 and CDR2: LGHNA, YSLEER. The CDR3, as DNA: TGCGCCAGCAGCCAAGATGTGTACTCTGGGGCCAACGTCCTGACTTTC. Its protein is CASSQDVYSGANVLTF.

The J gene is TRBJ2-7, the V gene TRBV5-1, with D possibly matching TRBD1 (6 bases). The ends were cut back, 3 bases at V and 0 bases at J, with 10 bases in the middle. CDR1 SGHRS and CDR2 YFSETQ come from the germline V gene. The CDR3 runs to 14 residues. CDR3 in DNA: TGCGCCAGCAGCTCAACAGGGCCCTCCTACGAGCAGTACTTC. This sequence encodes CASSSTGPSYEQYF.

This clone has more than one count but fewer than ten. V is TRBV2 and J is TRBJ2-7; 8 positions match TRBD1. The CDR3 length is 15 residues. Trimming cost V 3 bases and J 0 bases; bases outside gene matches: 4. Germline loops: CDR1 SNHLY, CDR2 FYNNEI. As DNA, the CDR3 is TGTGCCAGCAGTGACTCCGGGACAGGCTCCTACGAGCAGTACTTC. Its protein is CASSDSGTGSYEQYF.

The chain employs TRBV6-1 and TRBJ2-1; TRBD1 matches 8 bases. After removal of 8 bases from V and 2 bases from J, the junction contained 2 bases not matched to a gene. The germline V gene has CDR1 MNHNS and CDR2 SASEGT. CDR3 length equals 13 residues. CDR3 residues: CASRDRPYNEQFF. Written as DNA, the CDR3 is TGTGCCAGCCGGGACAGGCCCTACAATGAGCAGTTCTTC.

This chain joins TRBV7-8 and TRBJ2-5, with TRBD1 as a possible D gene (6 bases). The closer fit of TRBJ2-7 to the DNA end suggests the J call may be wrong. Per germline, CDR1 SGHVS and CDR2 FQNEAQ. The CDR3 spans 14 residues. CDR3 in amino acids: CASSLGTVSYEQYF. The CDR3 DNA sequence: TGTGCCAGCAGCTTAGGGACAGTCTCCTACGAGCAGTACTTC.